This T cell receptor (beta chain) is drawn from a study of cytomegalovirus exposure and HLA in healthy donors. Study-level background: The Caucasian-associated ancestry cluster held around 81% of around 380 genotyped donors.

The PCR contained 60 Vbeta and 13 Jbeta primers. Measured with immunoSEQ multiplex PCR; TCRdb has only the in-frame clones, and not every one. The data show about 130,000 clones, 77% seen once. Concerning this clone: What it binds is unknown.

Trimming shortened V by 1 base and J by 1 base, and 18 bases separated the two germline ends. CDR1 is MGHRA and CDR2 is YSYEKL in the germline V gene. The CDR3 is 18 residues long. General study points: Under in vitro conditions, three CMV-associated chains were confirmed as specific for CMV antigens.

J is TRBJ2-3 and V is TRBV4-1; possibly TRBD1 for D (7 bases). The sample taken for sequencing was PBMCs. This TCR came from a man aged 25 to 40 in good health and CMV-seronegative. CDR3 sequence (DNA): TGCGCCAGCAGCCAAGTTCCAATCAGGGGGGTTCGCACAGATACGCAGTATTTT. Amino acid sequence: CASSQVPIRGVRTDTQYF.